This TCR beta chain stems from a study of tumor-infiltrating lymphocytes in glioblastoma multiforme. TCRB libraries came from RNA via three nested multiplex PCR rounds. TCRdb called the multiplex PCR reads again in MiXCR, with one record for every CDR3 protein. The sample shows roughly 15,000 distinct CDR3 sequences, more than 65% of them seen only once. Germline CDR1 and CDR2: ENHRY and SYGVKD. Losses at the gene ends were 7 bases for V and 5 bases for J; bases not matched to a gene: 4. The CDR3 covers 13 residues. Findings and limits, study-wide: Clone frequencies may be distorted by unequal TCR transcripts per cell.

As for this clonotype: Its antigen is unknown.

This TCR was recovered from a male donor with glioblastoma. This chain connects TRBV10-3 to TRBJ2-5; 10 bases match TRBD2. The sequenced sample was brain tumor tissue. CDR3 loop: CAITEREGETQYF. DNA for the CDR3: TGTGCCATCACGGAGCGGGAGGGCGAGACCCAGTACTTC.